The 3 T cell receptor beta chains reported below all come from one sample, sequenced in a study of T cells in Graves' hyperthyroidism and ophthalmopathy. RNA transcripts were the template for amplifying TCR beta CDR3 regions. TCR CDR3 underwent first-round RT-PCR with the HTBI primer set. One entry per CDR3 protein results from TCRdb running MiXCR on the multiplex PCR reads. Counted here are roughly 500,000 distinct CDR3 sequences, approximately 16% occurring once; the ten biggest clones make up about 29%. Sequencing input: blood. The source is a woman aged 30 to 39 with Graves' ophthalmopathy.

This clonotype was observed at least ten times. V gene TRBV20-1 combines with J gene TRBJ1-1; unclear D gene. The CDR3 has 13 amino acids. Germline-derived CDR1 and CDR2 are DFQATT and SNEGSKA (reference sequence). V was cut by 5 bases and J by 6 bases, with 16 bases left in between. The chain's CDR3 is CSAGLSRAAEAFF. The CDR3 region has the DNA TGCAGTGCTGGACTTTCAAGGGCCGCTGAAGCTTTCTTT.

The rearrangement joins TRBV27 to TRBJ2-5, with TRBD1 matching 7 bases. The CDR3 extends over 12 amino acids. The germline V gene encodes CDR1 MNHEY and CDR2 SMNVEV (reference sequence). J gave up 9 bases and V 6 bases, and 7 bases lay outside the gene matches. The DNA of the CDR3 is TGTGCCAGCAGCTCACAGGGGATGGCCCAGTACTTC. As protein: CASSSQGMAQYF.

The chain uses TRBV10-3 and TRBJ1-2; D is unclear. CDR1 and CDR2 from the germline V gene are ENHRY and SYGVKD. The CDR3 sequence is 14 residues long. Trimming pared 10 bases from V and 1 base from J, leaving 16 bases between. The CDR3 region is CATRSPRDNYGYTF. CDR3 nucleotide sequence: TGTGCCACCAGATCGCCGAGGGATAACTATGGCTACACCTTC.